The sequence of this T cell receptor (beta chain) was determined in a study of regulatory T cells in long-lasting Graves disease. V lost 1 base and J 1 base, leaving 11 bases between the germline ends. The length of the CDR3 is 14 residues. Germline V lookup: CDR1 DFQATT, CDR2 SNEGSKA (reference sequence). This clonotype has ten or more counts. Relying on iRepertoire HTBI primers and Arm-PCR of CDR3 regions, the team built TCR beta libraries. Using its own MiXCR run on the multiplex PCR reads, TCRdb lists one record per CDR3 protein. Of roughly 300,000 distinct CDR3 sequences detected, around a fifth appear once; the ten largest clones hold approximately 31%. The sample's time point: persistent/refractory GD, antithyroid drugs over 5 years with positive TRAb. Generation of the TCR library employed RNA extracted from PBMCs.

The TCR comes from a female donor with Graves disease. The sample here was peripheral blood mononuclear cells (PBMCs), taken when the disease was refractory, from a patient treated with antithyroid drugs. The rearrangement uses TRBV20-1 and TRBJ2-7; D possibly corresponds to TRBD1 (5 bases). This CDR3 is CSARAKGASYEQYF. DNA for the CDR3: TGCAGTGCTAGAGCCAAAGGGGCGTCCTACGAGCAGTACTTC.